A single sample is the source of the 18 T cell receptor beta chains below, sequenced in a study of shared clonotypes between healthy human individuals. The table came from immunoSEQ multiplex PCR; TCRdb's copy has only in-frame clones and leaves some out. The table records about 1 million clones, around four fifths of them present only once. Sequencing was performed on memory CD4+ T cells sorted from blood. Subset: CD45RA-negative fraction. Receptor source: a man aged 18 to 29 in good health.

The chain joins TRBV27 to TRBJ1-6; D not resolved. The length of the CDR3 is 14 residues. Germline V gene sequence: CDR1 MNHEY, CDR2 SMNVEV (reference sequence). The V and J ends lost 2 bases and 5 bases respectively, with 7 bases between them. DNA of the CDR3: TGTGCCAGCAGTTTAAAACCAAATAATTCACCCCTCCACTTT. Its translation is CASSLKPNNSPLHF.

This chain uses TRBV10-3 with TRBJ2-1; 15 bases map to TRBD2. Unmatched junction bases numbered 6, after V lost 3 bases and J lost 0 bases. Germline V gives CDR1 ENHRY, CDR2 SYGVKD. CDR3 length: 19 amino acids. CDR3 coding DNA: TGTGCCATCAGTGATAGCGGGACTAGCGGGGGGAGCTCCTACAATGAGCAGTTCTTC. This codes for CAISDSGTSGGSSYNEQFF.

The V gene is TRBV6-6, the J gene TRBJ2-7, with D hard to call. The CDR3 runs 11 residues. CDR1 and CDR2 from the germline V gene are MNHNY and SVGAGI (reference sequence). Trimming removed 8 bases at V and 3 bases at J, with 8 bases between. CDR3 sequence: CASSQDYEQYF. In DNA form, the CDR3 reads TGTGCCAGCTCCCAGGACTACGAGCAGTACTTC.

J is TRBJ2-5 and V is TRBV9, with a weak D call TRBD1 (5 bases). The germline CDR1 and CDR2 sequences are SGDLS and YYNGEE. V was shortened by 3 bases and J by 4 bases, with 10 bases between the two germline ends. The CDR3 has 13 amino acids. In DNA, the CDR3 is TGTGCCAGCAGCGGTTTCCAGGGAGAGACCCAGTACTTC. It specifies CASSGFQGETQYF.

The chain carries TRBV25-1 and TRBJ2-7; TRBD2 aligns across 8 bases. Germline V lookup: CDR1 MGHDK, CDR2 SYGVNS. J lost 0 bases, V lost 2 bases, and 3 bases had no gene match. The CDR3 runs 15 residues. The DNA for the CDR3 is TGTGCCAGCAGTGAACAGGGACTAGGCTCCTACGAGCAGTACTTC. This codes for CASSEQGLGSYEQYF.

This clone was detected only a few times. The rearrangement uses TRBV27 and TRBJ2-7; 10 nucleotides line up with TRBD1. This CDR3 spans 16 amino acids. The junction had 13 bases not matched to a gene; V was cut back by 3 bases and J by 8 bases. The germline gives CDR1 MNHEY, CDR2 SMNVEV (reference sequence). CDR3 in amino acids: CASSLTSGTGVYKQYF. Written as DNA, the CDR3 is TGTGCCAGCAGTTTGACCTCCGGGACAGGGGTCTATAAGCAGTACTTC.

The rearrangement joins TRBV2 to TRBJ2-7; no clear D gene. Trimming took 1 base from V and 1 from J, leaving 14 bases between them. The V gene's germline CDR1 is SNHLY and CDR2 FYNNEI. The CDR3 sequence is 16 residues long. Written as DNA, the CDR3 is TGTGCCAGCAGTGAAGTAACAATGGGCAGGTCCTACGAGCAGTACTTC. Translation gives CASSEVTMGRSYEQYF.

This clone was counted many times. The rearrangement links TRBV2 to TRBJ1-5; no clear D. V lost 0 bases, J lost 5 bases, and 5 bases lay in between. The CDR3 length is 13 residues. Germline V gives CDR1 SNHLY, CDR2 FYNNEI. In nucleotides, the CDR3 is TGTGCCAGCAGTGAAGCGTGGTATCAGCCCCAGCATTTT. Translating gives CASSEAWYQPQHF.

The chain carries TRBV7-3 and TRBJ2-3; 8 nucleotides line up with TRBD1. This CDR3 has 13 residues. The germline CDR1 and CDR2 sequences are SGHTA and FQGTGA. V shed 5 bases, J shed 5 bases, and the junction held 3 bases outside the gene matches. The CDR3 DNA reads TGTGCCAGCAGCCCTGGGACAGGAGATACGCAGTATTTT. Translation: CASSPGTGDTQYF.

This chain connects TRBV10-3 to TRBJ2-6, with TRBD1 identical over 8 bases. CDR3 length equals 16 residues. Germline CDR1 ENHRY, CDR2 SYGVKD. Unmatched junction bases numbered 6, after V lost 8 bases and J lost 0 bases. Here the CDR3 DNA reads TGTGCCATCTCGACAGGGGACCACTCTGGGGCCAACGTCCTGACTTTC. Its protein is CAISTGDHSGANVLTF.

The chain links TRBV27 to TRBJ2-7; possible D gene TRBD1, 6 bases. From germline, CDR1 is MNHEY and CDR2 SMNVEV (reference sequence). Trimming left V 3 bases short and J 4 bases short, with 13 bases between. The CDR3 sequence is 14 residues long. The CDR3 region is CASSFAARGYEQYF. Written as DNA, the CDR3 is TGTGCCAGCAGTTTTGCGGCCAGGGGTTACGAGCAGTACTTC.

The V gene is TRBV10-3, the J gene TRBJ2-2, with D uncertain. The CDR3 length is 14 residues. The germline V gene encodes CDR1 ENHRY and CDR2 SYGVKD. Between the trimmed V and J ends, which lost 0 bases and 6 bases, there was a span of 8 bases. The DNA for the CDR3 is TGTGCCATCAGTGAGTCGATGCTAGCCGGGGAGCTGTTTTTT. Its translation: CAISESMLAGELFF.

The genes are TRBV11-3 and TRBJ2-7, with 8 bases matching TRBD1. This CDR3 comprises 15 residues. Trimming took 5 bases from V and 3 from J; bases not matched to a gene: 9. The germline gives CDR1 SGHNT, CDR2 YENEEA. The CDR3 loop is CASSQRSGQGYEQYF. CDR3 nucleotide sequence: TGTGCCAGCAGCCAAAGGTCTGGACAGGGCTACGAGCAGTACTTC.

The CDR3 protein is CASSLATGNTIYF. CDR3 nucleotide sequence: TGTGCCAGCAGCTTAGCAACTGGAAACACCATATATTTT. The rearrangement links TRBV11-2 to TRBJ1-3; D is ambiguous. Per germline, CDR1 SGHAT and CDR2 FQNNGV. The V and J ends lost 1 base and 2 bases respectively, with 3 bases between them. The CDR3 loop spans 13 amino acids.

The rearrangement uses TRBV7-2 and TRBJ2-1, with unresolved D. The CDR3 extends over 14 amino acids. Per the germline V gene, CDR1 is SGHTA and CDR2 is FQGNSA. V lost 2 bases, J lost 2 bases, and 7 bases lay in between. The CDR3 here is CASSLIATYNEQFF. In DNA, the CDR3 is TGTGCCAGCAGCTTAATCGCTACCTACAATGAGCAGTTCTTC.

The J gene is TRBJ1-3, the V gene TRBV7-2; D uncertain. Germline CDR1 is SGHTA and CDR2 is FQGNSA. The length of the CDR3 is 12 residues. V lost 1 base and J lost 6, with 4 bases in between. In DNA form, the CDR3 reads TGTGCCAGCAGCTTAGTGGTAAACACCATATATTTT. This encodes CASSLVVNTIYF.

This sequence joins TRBV7-2 and TRBJ2-2; D gene ambiguous. Germline values: CDR1 SGHTA, CDR2 FQGNSA. The CDR3 spans 14 residues. V was cut by 4 bases and J by 5 bases, with 11 bases left in between. CDR3 coding DNA: TGTGCCAGCAGCTCTCCTCCTGGGACCGGGGAGCTGTTTTTT. Translating it yields CASSSPPGTGELFF.

This clone was seen only once. CDR3 amino acids: CASSSAGTLNEQFF. For the CDR3, the DNA is TGTGCCAGCAGCTCCGCCGGGACTTTAAATGAGCAGTTCTTC. J is TRBJ2-1 and V is TRBV5-4; D may be TRBD2 (6 bases). This CDR3 has 14 residues. V lost 3 bases to trimming and J lost 7 bases, with 14 bases between them. Germline loops: CDR1 SGHNT, CDR2 YYREEE (reference sequence).